This TCR beta chain was retrieved from a study of T cell responses to AZD1222 COVID-19 vaccine. The study, taken as a whole, reports: Baseline serostatus was positive in only a handful of AZD1222 recipients. Epitopes outside B.1.351 and B.1.1.7 mutated regions reportedly drew nearly half of spike TCRs. Clonal diversity may have been underestimated, and the donors were mostly white British, with more females than males.

The CDR3 consists of 13 residues. The V segment lost 6 bases and the J segment 8 bases; nucleotides outside the gene matches: 9. Germline V CDR1 and CDR2: MDHEN, SYDVKM. This clone was counted between two and nine times. Antigen specificity is unknown. TCRdb keeps only in-frame clones here, not all; method: immunoSEQ multiplex PCR. Of about 70,000 clones in the sample, less than 85% were seen once. This TCR was recovered from an adult in good health. Sequenced here: peripheral blood, sampled on day 0 of AZD1222 vaccination. V gene TRBV28 combines with J gene TRBJ1-1; 7 nucleotides agree with TRBD1. CDR3 loop: CASSRTGAREAFF. The CDR3 DNA reads as TGTGCCAGCAGCCGGACAGGCGCCAGGGAAGCTTTCTTT.